The rows below give T cell receptor beta chains drawn from one sample of a study of CD8 T cells in ankylosing spondylitis. One entry per CDR3 protein, called by TCRdb with MiXCR from the 5' RACE reads. The table records 300,000 to 400,000 distinct CDR3 sequences, around 20% of them present only once. The sample was blood, either unsorted or a sorted T cell fraction (not recorded which). These receptors all stem from a male donor with ankylosing spondylitis or in good health (not recorded which). Each CDR3 is given with its conserved first and last residue. The D gene is left open where the match is weak. Only part of the rows carry a size: once, few, many, or a class if the clone is expanded.

j_gene: TRBJ2-1
abundance: -
d_gene: -
v_gene: TRBV30
CDR3aa: CAWSGHSGPTYNEQFF
CDR3nt: TGTGCCTGGAGTGGACACAGCGGGCCAACTTACAATGAGCAGTTCTTC

j_gene: TRBJ2-3
abundance: -
d_gene: -
v_gene: TRBV25-1
CDR3aa: CASSEDKRGTDTQYF
CDR3nt: TGTGCCAGCAGTGAAGATAAAAGGGGGACAGATACGCAGTATTTT

j_gene: TRBJ1-1
abundance: -
d_gene: -
v_gene: TRBV4-2
CDR3aa: CASSQVPGFTGGRVSNTEAFF
CDR3nt: TGTGCCAGCAGCCAAGTTCCCGGATTTACCGGGGGGCGCGTATCGAACACTGAAGCTTTCTTT

j_gene: TRBJ2-5
abundance: few
d_gene: TRBD2
v_gene: TRBV5-6
CDR3aa: CASSRSLGLADQETQYF
CDR3nt: TGTGCCAGCAGCCGCTCCCTAGGACTAGCGGATCAAGAGACCCAGTACTTC

j_gene: TRBJ2-1
abundance: -
d_gene: TRBD2
v_gene: TRBV5-1
CDR3aa: CASSPRLGTSSYNEQFF
CDR3nt: TGCGCCAGCAGCCCGCGCCTTGGGACTAGCTCCTACAATGAGCAGTTCTTC

j_gene: TRBJ1-5
abundance: few
d_gene: -
v_gene: TRBV7-9
CDR3aa: CATLRQDPSNQPQHF
CDR3nt: TGTGCCACCCTAAGACAGGACCCTAGCAATCAGCCCCAGCATTTT

j_gene: TRBJ2-3
abundance: few
d_gene: TRBD1
v_gene: TRBV10-3
CDR3aa: CAISGRPGQGEADTQYF
CDR3nt: TGTGCCATCAGTGGACGACCGGGACAGGGGGAAGCAGATACGCAGTATTTT

j_gene: TRBJ2-7
abundance: -
d_gene: TRBD1
v_gene: TRBV20-1
CDR3aa: CSATPTGPSYEQYF
CDR3nt: TGCAGTGCTACCCCGACAGGGCCTTCCTACGAGCAGTACTTC

j_gene: TRBJ2-3
abundance: -
d_gene: TRBD2
v_gene: TRBV2
CDR3aa: CASTGGGSTDTQYF
CDR3nt: TGTGCCAGCACCGGGGGGGGGAGCACAGATACGCAGTATTTT

j_gene: TRBJ1-6
abundance: -
d_gene: -
v_gene: TRBV27
CDR3aa: CASSVQPSGSSYNSPLHF
CDR3nt: TGTGCCAGCAGTGTCCAACCGTCAGGGAGCTCCTATAATTCACCCCTCCACTTT

j_gene: TRBJ2-7
abundance: few
d_gene: TRBD1
v_gene: TRBV6-1
CDR3aa: CASSPTDRVNEQYF
CDR3nt: TGTGCCAGCAGTCCCACCGACAGGGTCAACGAGCAGTACTTC

j_gene: TRBJ2-7
abundance: few
d_gene: TRBD1
v_gene: TRBV20-1
CDR3aa: CSAPGQVLYEQYF
CDR3nt: TGCAGTGCGCCGGGACAGGTCCTCTACGAGCAGTACTTC

j_gene: TRBJ2-7
abundance: -
d_gene: TRBD2
v_gene: TRBV4-2
CDR3aa: CASSQDGTSGGRYEQYF
CDR3nt: TGTGCCAGCAGCCAAGATGGGACTAGCGGGGGCCGCTACGAGCAGTACTTC

j_gene: TRBJ2-3
abundance: -
d_gene: -
v_gene: TRBV12-3/TRBV12-4
CDR3aa: CASSFEGRLADTQYF
CDR3nt: TGTGCCAGCAGTTTTGAGGGCCGGCTGGCGGATACGCAGTATTTT